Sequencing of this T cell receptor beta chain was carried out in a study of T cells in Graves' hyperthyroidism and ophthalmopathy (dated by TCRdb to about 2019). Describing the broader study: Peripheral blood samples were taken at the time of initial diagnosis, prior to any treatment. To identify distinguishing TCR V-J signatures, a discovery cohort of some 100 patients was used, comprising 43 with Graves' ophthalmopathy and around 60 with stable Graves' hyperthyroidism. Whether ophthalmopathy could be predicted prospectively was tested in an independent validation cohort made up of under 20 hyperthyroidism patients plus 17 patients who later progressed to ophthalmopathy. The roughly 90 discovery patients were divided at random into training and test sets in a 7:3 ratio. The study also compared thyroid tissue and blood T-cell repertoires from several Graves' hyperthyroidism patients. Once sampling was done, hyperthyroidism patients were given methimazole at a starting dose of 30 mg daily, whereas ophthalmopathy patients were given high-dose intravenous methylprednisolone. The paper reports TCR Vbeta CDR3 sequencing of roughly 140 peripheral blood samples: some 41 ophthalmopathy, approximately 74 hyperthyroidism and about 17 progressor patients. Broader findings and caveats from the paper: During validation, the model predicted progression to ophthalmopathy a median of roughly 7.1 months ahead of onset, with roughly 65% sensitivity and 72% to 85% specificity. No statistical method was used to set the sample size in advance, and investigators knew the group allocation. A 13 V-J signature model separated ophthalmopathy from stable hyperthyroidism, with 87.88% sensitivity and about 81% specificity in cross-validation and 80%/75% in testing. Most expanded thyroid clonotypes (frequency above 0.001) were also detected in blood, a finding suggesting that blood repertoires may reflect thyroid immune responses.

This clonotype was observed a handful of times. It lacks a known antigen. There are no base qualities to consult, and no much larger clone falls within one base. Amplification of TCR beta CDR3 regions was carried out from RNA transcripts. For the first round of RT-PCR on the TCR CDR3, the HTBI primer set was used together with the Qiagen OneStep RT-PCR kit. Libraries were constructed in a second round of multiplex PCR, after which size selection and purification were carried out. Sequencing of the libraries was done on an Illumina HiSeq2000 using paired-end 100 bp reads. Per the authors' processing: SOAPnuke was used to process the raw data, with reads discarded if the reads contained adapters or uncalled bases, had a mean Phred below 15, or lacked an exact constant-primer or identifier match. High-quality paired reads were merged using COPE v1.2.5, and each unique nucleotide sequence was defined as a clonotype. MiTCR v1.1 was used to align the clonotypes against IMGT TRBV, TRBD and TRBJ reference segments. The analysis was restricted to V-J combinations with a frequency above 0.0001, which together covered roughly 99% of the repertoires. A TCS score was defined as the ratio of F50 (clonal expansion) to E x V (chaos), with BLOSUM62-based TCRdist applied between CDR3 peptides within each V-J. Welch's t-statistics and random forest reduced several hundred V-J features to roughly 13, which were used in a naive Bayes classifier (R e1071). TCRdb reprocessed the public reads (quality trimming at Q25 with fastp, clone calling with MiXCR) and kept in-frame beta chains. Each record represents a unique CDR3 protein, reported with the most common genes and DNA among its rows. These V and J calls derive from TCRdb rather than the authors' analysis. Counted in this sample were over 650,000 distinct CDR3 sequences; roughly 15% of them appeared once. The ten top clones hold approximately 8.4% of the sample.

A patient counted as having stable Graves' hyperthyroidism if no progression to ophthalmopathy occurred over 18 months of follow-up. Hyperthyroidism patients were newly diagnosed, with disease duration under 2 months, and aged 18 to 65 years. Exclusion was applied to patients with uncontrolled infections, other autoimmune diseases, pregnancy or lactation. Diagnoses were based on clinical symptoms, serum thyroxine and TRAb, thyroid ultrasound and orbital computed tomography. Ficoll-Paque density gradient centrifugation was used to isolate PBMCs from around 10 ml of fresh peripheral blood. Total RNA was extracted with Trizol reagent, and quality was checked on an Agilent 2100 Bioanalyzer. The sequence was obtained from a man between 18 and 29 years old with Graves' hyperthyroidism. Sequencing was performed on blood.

The nucleotides are TGCAGTGCCAGCGGGACAGGGGCGAACATTCAGTACTTC. Its protein reads: CSASGTGANIQYF. The receptor chain draws on TRBV20-1 and TRBJ2-4, and 10 junctional nucleotides match TRBD1. After removal of 6 bases from V and 7 bases from J, the junction retains 6 bases not matched to a gene. The germline V gene (reference sequence) yields DFQATT for CDR1 and SNEGSKA for CDR2. Including the terminal cysteine and phenylalanine, the CDR3 comprises 13 residues. Only the CDR3 part of the read is kept: 39 bases, read in frame from the first base.